There are many counts of the clone carrying this TCR beta chain. Antigen unknown. Germline CDR1 is ENHRY and CDR2 is SYGVKD. The CDR3 has 13 amino acids. With 0 bases removed from V and 4 bases from J, the gap between germline ends came to 7 bases. Every TCR cDNA molecule bore its own unique molecular identifier. TCRdb redid the calling of the 5' RACE reads with MiXCR, one entry per CDR3 protein. This table holds about 48,000 distinct CDR3 sequences, under 6% found once. The sample belongs to a study of spatial heterogeneity in lung cancer. The time point here: sample taken at primary tumor resection. Sequencing covered unsorted whole RNA taken from tumor, nontumor lung or frozen PBMC. Donors were roughly 72 untreated early-stage non-small cell lung cancer patients. Study-wide findings and caveats: Compared with follow-up, resection was when ubiquitous expanded tumor TCRs appeared in blood more.

This chain joins TRBV10-3 and TRBJ2-7, with a weak D call TRBD2 (5 bases). Sequences were derived from PBMCs, sampled at surgery. This TCR came from a male donor with early-stage non-small cell lung cancer. The CDR3 bases are TGTGCCATCAGTGAGTCGAGGGAATACGAGCAGTACTTC. Amino acid sequence: CAISESREYEQYF.